This T cell receptor (beta chain) is drawn from a study of PD-1 blockade in classical Hodgkin lymphoma. General study findings and limits: Reports indicated that newly diagnosed patients had lower baseline TCR diversity than healthy donors did. What caused the repertoire differences, perhaps disease activity or prior therapy, remains undefined.

Produced via immunoSEQ multiplex PCR; TCRdb's table is partial and in-frame only. The profile shows roughly 32,000 clones, around 94% of them singletons. To note about this clone: The antigen remains unidentified.

Sample time point: newly diagnosed, previously untreated cHL patient sample. Peripheral samples used as comparators were newly diagnosed, untreated classical Hodgkin lymphoma PBMCs. The CDR3 is made up of 14 amino acids. Germline lookup yields CDR1 MNHNY and CDR2 SVGAGI (reference sequence). V gave up 2 bases and J gave up 8 bases, with 15 bases separating them. The TCR was taken from a human donor with classical Hodgkin lymphoma. V is TRBV6-6 and J is TRBJ1-2, with unresolved D. Sequenced sample: peripheral blood mononuclear cells (PBMCs). In nucleotides, the CDR3 is TGTGCCAGCAGTTACCGGGTCGCCGGGGAGGGCTACACCTTC. It encodes CASSYRVAGEGYTF.